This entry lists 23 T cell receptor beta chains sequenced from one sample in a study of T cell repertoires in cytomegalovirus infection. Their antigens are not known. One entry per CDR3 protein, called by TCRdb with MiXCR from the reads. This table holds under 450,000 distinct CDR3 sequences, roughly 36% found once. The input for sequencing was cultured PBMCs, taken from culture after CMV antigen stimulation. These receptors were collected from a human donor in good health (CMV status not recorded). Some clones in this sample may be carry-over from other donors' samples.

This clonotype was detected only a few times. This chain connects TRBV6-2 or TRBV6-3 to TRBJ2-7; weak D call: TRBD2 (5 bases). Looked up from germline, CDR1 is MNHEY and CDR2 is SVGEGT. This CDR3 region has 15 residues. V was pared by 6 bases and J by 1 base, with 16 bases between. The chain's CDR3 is CASRPGWVSSYEQYV. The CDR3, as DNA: TGTGCCAGCAGGCCGGGGTGGGTGAGTTCCTACGAGCAGTACGTC.

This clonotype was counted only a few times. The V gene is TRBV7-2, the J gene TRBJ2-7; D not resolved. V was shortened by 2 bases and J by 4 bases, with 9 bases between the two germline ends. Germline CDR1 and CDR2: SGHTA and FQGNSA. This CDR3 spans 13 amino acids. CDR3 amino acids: CASSLNFGYEQYV. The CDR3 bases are TGTGCCAGCAGCTTAAATTTCGGTTACGAGCAGTACGTC.

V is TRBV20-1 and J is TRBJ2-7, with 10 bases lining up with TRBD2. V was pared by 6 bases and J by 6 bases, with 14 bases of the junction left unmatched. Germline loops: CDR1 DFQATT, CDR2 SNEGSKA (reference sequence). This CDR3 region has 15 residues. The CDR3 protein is CSARLAGGWNREQYF. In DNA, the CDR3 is TGCAGTGCGAGACTAGCGGGTGGATGGAATCGCGAGCAGTACTTC.

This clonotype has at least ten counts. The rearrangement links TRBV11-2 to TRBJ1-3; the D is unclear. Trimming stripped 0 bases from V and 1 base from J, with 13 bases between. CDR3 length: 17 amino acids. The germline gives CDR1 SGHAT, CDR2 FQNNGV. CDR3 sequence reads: CASSLEKPGPSGNTIYF. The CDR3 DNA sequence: TGTGCCAGCAGCTTAGAGAAACCTGGACCTTCTGGAAACACCATATATTTT.

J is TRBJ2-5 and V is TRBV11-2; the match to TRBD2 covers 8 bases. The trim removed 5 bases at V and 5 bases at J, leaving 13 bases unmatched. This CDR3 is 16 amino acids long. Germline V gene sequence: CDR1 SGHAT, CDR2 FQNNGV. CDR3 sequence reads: CASSPRFGRASETQYF. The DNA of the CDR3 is TGTGCCAGCAGCCCCCGCTTCGGGAGGGCCTCGGAGACCCAGTACTTC. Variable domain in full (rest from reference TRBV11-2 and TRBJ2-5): EAGVAQSPRYKIIEKRQSVAFWCNPISGHATLYWYQQILGQGPKLLIQFQNNGVVDDSQLPKDRFSAERLKGVDSTLKIQPAKLEDSAVYLCASSPRFGRASETQYFGPGTRLLVL.

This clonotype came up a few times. The CDR3 region has the DNA TGTGCCAGCAGTTATCTCCCTGGCAGGGTCTACAATGAGCAGTTCTTC. Protein product: CASSYLPGRVYNEQFF. V is TRBV6-9 and J is TRBJ2-1; tentative D call: TRBD1 (5 bases). V was shortened by 2 bases and J by 3 bases, with 14 bases between the two germline ends. Germline values: CDR1 MNHGY, CDR2 SVAAGI. The CDR3 sequence is 16 residues long.

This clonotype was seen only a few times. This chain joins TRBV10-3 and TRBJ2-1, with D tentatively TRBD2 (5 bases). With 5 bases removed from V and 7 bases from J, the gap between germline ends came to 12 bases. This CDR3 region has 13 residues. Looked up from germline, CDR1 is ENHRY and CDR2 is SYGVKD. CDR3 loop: CAISQNGDNEQFF. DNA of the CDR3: TGTGCCATCAGTCAGAACGGGGATAATGAGCAGTTCTTC.

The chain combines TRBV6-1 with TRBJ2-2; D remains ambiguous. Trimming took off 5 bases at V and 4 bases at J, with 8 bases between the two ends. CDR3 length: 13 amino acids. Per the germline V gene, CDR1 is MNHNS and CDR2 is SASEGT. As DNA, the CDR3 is TGTGCCAGCAGTTACAAAGGCACCGGGGAGCTGTTTTTT. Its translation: CASSYKGTGELFF.

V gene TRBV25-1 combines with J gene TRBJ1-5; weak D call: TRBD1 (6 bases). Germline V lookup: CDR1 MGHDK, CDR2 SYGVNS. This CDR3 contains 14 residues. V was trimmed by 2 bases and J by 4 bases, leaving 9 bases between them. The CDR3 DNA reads TGTGCCAGCAGTGAAACAGGGCAAAATCAGCCCCAGCATTTT. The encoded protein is CASSETGQNQPQHF.

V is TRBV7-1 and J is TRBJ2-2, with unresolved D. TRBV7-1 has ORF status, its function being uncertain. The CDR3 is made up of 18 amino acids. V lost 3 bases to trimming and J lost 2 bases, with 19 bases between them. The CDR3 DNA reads TGTGCCAGCAGCTCTTCCCGGCACCAGACCCCTAACACCGGGGAGCTGTTTTTT. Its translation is CASSSSRHQTPNTGELFF.

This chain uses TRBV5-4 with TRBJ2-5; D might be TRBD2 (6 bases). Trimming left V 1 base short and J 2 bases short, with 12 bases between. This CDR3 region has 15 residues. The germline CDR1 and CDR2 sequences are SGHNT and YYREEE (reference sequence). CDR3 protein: CASSLIQGGQETQYF. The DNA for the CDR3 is TGTGCCAGCAGCTTGATCCAAGGAGGGCAAGAGACCCAGTACTTC.

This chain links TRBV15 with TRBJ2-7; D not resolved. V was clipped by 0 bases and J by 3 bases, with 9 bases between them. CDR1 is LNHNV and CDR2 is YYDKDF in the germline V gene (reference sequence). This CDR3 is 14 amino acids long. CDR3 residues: CATSRDRNYYEQYV. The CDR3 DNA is TGTGCCACCAGCAGAGATAGGAATTACTACGAGCAGTACGTC.

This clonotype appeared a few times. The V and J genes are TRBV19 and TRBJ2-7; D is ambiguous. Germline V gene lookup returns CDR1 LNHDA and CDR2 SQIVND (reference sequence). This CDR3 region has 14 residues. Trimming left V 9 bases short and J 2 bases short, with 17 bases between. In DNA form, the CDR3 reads TGTGCCAGCGAAGCCGGGCAAAATCCCTACGAGCAGTACTTC. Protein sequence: CASEAGQNPYEQYF.

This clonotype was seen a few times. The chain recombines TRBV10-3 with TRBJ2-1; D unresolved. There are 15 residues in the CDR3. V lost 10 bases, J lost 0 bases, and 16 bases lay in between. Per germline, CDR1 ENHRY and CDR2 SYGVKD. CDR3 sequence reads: CATVGGASSYNEQFF. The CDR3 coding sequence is TGTGCCACTGTTGGTGGAGCGAGCTCCTACAATGAGCAGTTCTTC.

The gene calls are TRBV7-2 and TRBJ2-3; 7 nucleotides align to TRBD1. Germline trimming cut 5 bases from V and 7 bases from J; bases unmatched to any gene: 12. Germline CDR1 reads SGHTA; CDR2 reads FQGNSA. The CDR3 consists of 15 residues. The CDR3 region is CASSTGVGRGNTQYF. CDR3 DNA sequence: TGTGCCAGCAGCACAGGGGTTGGCAGGGGAAATACGCAGTATTTT.

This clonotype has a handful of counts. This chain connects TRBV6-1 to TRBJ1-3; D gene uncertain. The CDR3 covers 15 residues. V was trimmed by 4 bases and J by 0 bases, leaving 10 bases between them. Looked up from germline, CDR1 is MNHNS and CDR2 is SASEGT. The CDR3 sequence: CASSVLGSSGNTIYF. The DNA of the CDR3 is TGTGCCAGCAGTGTCCTGGGATCCTCTGGAAACACCATATATTTT.

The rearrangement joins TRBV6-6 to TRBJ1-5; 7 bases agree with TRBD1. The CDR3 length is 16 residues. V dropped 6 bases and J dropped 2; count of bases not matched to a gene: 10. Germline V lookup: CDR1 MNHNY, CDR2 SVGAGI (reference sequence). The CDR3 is CASSRQGMGGNQPQHF. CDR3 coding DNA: TGTGCCAGCAGCCGACAGGGAATGGGAGGCAATCAGCCCCAGCATTTT.

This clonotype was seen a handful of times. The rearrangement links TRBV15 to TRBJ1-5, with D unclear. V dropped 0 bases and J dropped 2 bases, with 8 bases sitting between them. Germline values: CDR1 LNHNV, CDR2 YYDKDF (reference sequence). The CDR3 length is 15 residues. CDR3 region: CATSRDRRGNQPQHF. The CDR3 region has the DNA TGTGCCACCAGCAGAGACAGGCGGGGCAATCAGCCCCAGCATTTT.

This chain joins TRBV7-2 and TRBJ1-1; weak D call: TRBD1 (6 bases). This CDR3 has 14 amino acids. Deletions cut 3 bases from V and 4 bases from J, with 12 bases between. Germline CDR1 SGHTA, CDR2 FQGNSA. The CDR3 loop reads CASSLNREGTEAFF. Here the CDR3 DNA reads TGTGCCAGCAGCTTGAACAGGGAGGGCACTGAAGCTTTCTTT.

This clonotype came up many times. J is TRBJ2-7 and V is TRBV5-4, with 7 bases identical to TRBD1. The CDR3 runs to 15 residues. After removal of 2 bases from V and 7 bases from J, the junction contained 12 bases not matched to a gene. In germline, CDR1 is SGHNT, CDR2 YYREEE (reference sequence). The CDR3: CASSFKGAAVGEQYV. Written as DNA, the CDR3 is TGTGCCAGCAGCTTTAAGGGGGCCGCTGTGGGAGAGCAGTACGTC.

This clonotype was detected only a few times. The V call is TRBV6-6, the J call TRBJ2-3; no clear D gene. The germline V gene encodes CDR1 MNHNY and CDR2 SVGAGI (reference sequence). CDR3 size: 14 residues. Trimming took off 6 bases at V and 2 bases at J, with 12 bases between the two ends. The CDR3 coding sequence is TGTGCCAGCAGGGGGTTAACGTCCACAGATACGCAGTATTTT. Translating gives CASRGLTSTDTQYF.

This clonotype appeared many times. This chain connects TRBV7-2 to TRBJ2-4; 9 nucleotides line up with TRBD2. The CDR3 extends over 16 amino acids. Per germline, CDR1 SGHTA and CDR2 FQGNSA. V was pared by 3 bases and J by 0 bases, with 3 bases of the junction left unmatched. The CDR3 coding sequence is TGTGCCAGCAGCTTTTTAGCGGGGGTAGCCAAAAACATTCAGTACTTC. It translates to CASSFLAGVAKNIQYF.

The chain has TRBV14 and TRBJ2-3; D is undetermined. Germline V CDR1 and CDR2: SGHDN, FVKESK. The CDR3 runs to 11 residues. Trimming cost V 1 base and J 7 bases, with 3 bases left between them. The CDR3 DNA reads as TGTGCCAGCAGCCAAGCATATACGCAGTATTTT. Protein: CASSQAYTQYF.